Following are 9 T cell receptor beta chains from one sample sequenced in a study of identical twins (dated by TCRdb to the mid-2010s). The library came from 5' RACE. These reads were obtained on an Illumina HiSeq 2000. TCRdb itself trimmed the public reads at Q25 with fastp, ran MiXCR and retained productive beta chains. Every CDR3 protein is listed once, alongside the most common genes and DNA of its rows. The sample table shows some 730,000 distinct CDR3 sequences, and 18% are seen once. The top ten constitute around 12% of the sample. The same sample was also studied in work on T cells expressing NK-cell markers.

Sequencing was performed on PBMCs. These receptor sequences come from a young woman in good health.

V usage is TRBV6-5 and J usage is TRBJ1-1, with D hard to call. The germline CDR1 and CDR2 sequences are MNHEY and SVGAGI. V gave up 8 bases and J gave up 6 bases, with 10 bases separating them. The CDR3 spans 11 residues. The CDR3 coding sequence is TGTGCCAGCGTATCAGGTCCTGAAGCTTTCTTT. Its translation is CASVSGPEAFF.

This clonotype occurred many times. The chain carries TRBV12-3 or TRBV12-4 and TRBJ2-2; D may be TRBD1 or TRBD2 (5 bases each). The CDR3 runs to 14 residues. Trimming pared 3 bases from V and 6 bases from J, leaving 11 bases between. CDR3 region: CASSLQGDAGELFF. As DNA, the CDR3 is TGTGCCAGCAGTTTGCAGGGAGACGCCGGGGAGCTGTTTTTT.

J is TRBJ2-1 and V is TRBV29-1; 10 bases are a match to TRBD2. Germline V gives CDR1 SQVTM, CDR2 ANQGSEA. The CDR3 sequence is 14 residues long. V trimming: 2 bases; J trimming: 6 bases; junction bases outside the gene matches: 4. In DNA, the CDR3 is TGCAGCGTTGAACAGCGGGAGGGCCCCAATGAGCAGTTCTTC. It translates to CSVEQREGPNEQFF.

The chain employs TRBV12-3 or TRBV12-4 and TRBJ1-1; D is undetermined. Trimming stripped 6 bases from V and 5 bases from J, with 7 bases between. The CDR3 runs 11 residues. CDR3 residues: CASSRITEAFF. In nucleotides, the CDR3 is TGTGCCAGCAGCCGTATTACTGAAGCTTTCTTT.

This clonotype showed up just a few times. This sequence joins TRBV4-1 and TRBJ2-2; no clear D. Germline lookup yields CDR1 MGHRA and CDR2 YSYEKL. The V end lost 3 bases, the J end lost 1 base, and 12 bases lay between the germline ends. There are 16 residues in the CDR3. CDR3 protein: CASSHPEQKNTGELFF. DNA for the CDR3: TGCGCCAGCAGCCACCCTGAACAGAAGAACACCGGGGAGCTGTTTTTT.

This rearrangement joins TRBV3-1 to TRBJ2-2, with a tentative D call TRBD1 (5 bases). V lost 4 bases to trimming and J lost 9 bases, with 12 bases between them. Germline CDR1 is LGHDT and CDR2 is YNNKEL (reference sequence). The CDR3 length is 13 residues. DNA of the CDR3: TGTGCCAGCAGCCCCCAGGGTGGTCGGGAGCTGTTTTTT. This encodes CASSPQGGRELFF.

This clonotype was observed a few times. The chain carries TRBV11-1 and TRBJ2-7; tentatively, D is TRBD1 or TRBD2 (5 bases each). The germline gives CDR1 SGHAT, CDR2 FQDESV (reference sequence). Trimming removed 5 bases from V and 4 bases from J, with 33 bases in between. The CDR3 runs to 20 residues. CDR3 sequence: CASSRGREWGLSRKGYEQYF. CDR3 nucleotides: TGTGCCAGCAGCCGGGGAAGAGAGTGGGGCCTCTCGAGAAAAGGGTACGAGCAGTACTTC.

The V and J genes are TRBV5-1 and TRBJ2-3, with 8 bases identical to TRBD1. In germline, CDR1 is SGHRS, CDR2 YFSETQ. The trim removed 4 bases at V and 6 bases at J, leaving 7 bases unmatched. The CDR3 totals 14 residues. CDR3 sequence: CASSAGQAGDTQYF. CDR3 nucleotides: TGCGCCAGCAGCGCGGGACAGGCTGGGGATACGCAGTATTTT.

The rearrangement links TRBV4-1 to TRBJ1-1; D is uncertain. The germline CDR1 and CDR2 sequences are MGHRA and YSYEKL. CDR3 length: 16 amino acids. V lost 2 bases and J lost 1, with 14 bases in between. This chain's CDR3 is CASSQSYQASNTEAFF. For the CDR3, the DNA is TGCGCCAGCAGCCAATCCTACCAGGCTTCGAACACTGAAGCTTTCTTT.